This T cell receptor beta chain was recorded in a study of blood T cell repertoires in COVID-19. Study-wide background: From the United States, Italy and Spain came samples of acute and convalescent COVID-19. Sources were T cells, B-cell-depleted T cells, or PBMCs; the material itself was cDNA or gDNA.

Per the original data handling: Amplified reference gene primers provided the basis for estimating nucleated cell counts. Sequencing used immunoSEQ multiplex PCR; TCRdb keeps in-frame clones, though not all of them. That table is the source of V, J and clone size, and D and trimming were worked out from the DNA. The sample records around 250,000 clones, about four fifths being singletons. The CDR3 consists of 14 residues. J was trimmed by 3 bases and V by 3 bases; bases with no gene match: 2. Per germline, CDR1 SGHTA and CDR2 FQGNSA. This chain connects TRBV7-2 to TRBJ2-5; 9 nucleotides align to TRBD1. This receptor was identified in a woman between 18 and 30 years old with acute or convalescent COVID-19. Source material: peripheral blood. The DNA of the CDR3 is TGTGCCAGCAGCTTTCGGACAGGGGAAGAGACCCAGTACTTC. Its translation: CASSFRTGEETQYF.